The sequence of this T cell receptor (beta chain) was determined in a study of shared T cell receptors in the human thymus. The length of the CDR3 is 13 residues. Germline CDR1 is KGHSH and CDR2 is LQKENI. Trimming stripped 3 bases from V and 3 bases from J, with 8 bases between. Only in-frame clones appear in the TCRdb table, and some are missing; sequencing was by immunoSEQ multiplex PCR. The repertoire includes roughly 410,000 clones, more than 85% of them detected once, and 0.015% to 0.02% sits in the top ten. This rearrangement joins TRBV18 to TRBJ2-5; D is unresolved. The sequence came from a human donor. Sequencing input: thymocytes. Written as DNA, the CDR3 is TGTGCCAGCTCACCCAAGGCTGAAGAGACCCAGTACTTC. Protein sequence: CASSPKAEETQYF.